Below, 29 T cell receptor beta chains from the same sample are listed, as sequenced in a study of control samples from healthy donors and cancer patients. Data came from immunoSEQ multiplex PCR; TCRdb stores just in-frame clones and leaves some out. The profile shows about 130,000 clones, roughly 92% of them singletons. The sample taken for sequencing was blood. The receptors here all came from a man aged 18 to 30 in good health.

This chain joins TRBV5-4 and TRBJ2-7; TRBD2 aligns across 10 bases. CDR3 length: 16 residues. Trimming took 0 bases from V and 7 from J; bases not matched to a gene: 10. Germline loops: CDR1 SGHNT, CDR2 YYREEE (reference sequence). CDR3 in DNA: TGTGCCAGCAGCTTGGGGAATCTAGCGGGGGTGAGGGAGCAGTACTTC. Residues: CASSLGNLAGVREQYF.

Turning to this clone: Additional DNA sequences in this sample encode the identical CDR3. The CDR3 region has the DNA TGTGCCACCAGCAGTAGGCCAGGGGGTTCGAACACTGAAGCTTTCTTT. This sequence encodes CATSSRPGGSNTEAFF. The chain employs TRBV15 and TRBJ1-1, with 7 positions matching TRBD1. J was trimmed by 1 base and V by 3 bases; bases with no gene match: 8. The CDR3 has 16 residues. The germline V gene has CDR1 LNHNV and CDR2 YYDKDF (reference sequence).

The CDR3 is CASSEYEGWHYGYTF. CDR3 DNA sequence: TGTGCCAGCAGTGAATATGAGGGGTGGCACTATGGCTACACCTTC. The chain carries TRBV25-1 and TRBJ1-2; D possibly corresponds to TRBD1 (5 bases). Trimming removed 0 bases from V and 3 bases from J, with 11 bases in between. There are 15 residues in the CDR3. Germline V gene sequence: CDR1 MGHDK, CDR2 SYGVNS.

The rearrangement uses TRBV19 and TRBJ2-3; 14 nucleotides agree with TRBD2. Germline values: CDR1 LNHDA, CDR2 SQIVND (reference sequence). The CDR3 loop spans 18 amino acids. V was pared by 1 base and J by 2 bases, with 5 bases of the junction left unmatched. CDR3 DNA sequence: TGTGCCAGTAGTATAGGACTAGCGGGGGGGCAGGTCACAGATACGCAGTATTTT. Its protein is CASSIGLAGGQVTDTQYF. The whole variable domain, remainder taken from reference TRBV19 and TRBJ2-3, is DGGITQSPKYLFRKEGQNVTLSCEQNLNHDAMYWYRQDPGQGLRLIYYSQIVNDFQKGDIAEGYSVSREKKESFPLTVTSAQKNPTAFYLCASSIGLAGGQVTDTQYFGPGTRLTVL.

The V and J genes are TRBV2 and TRBJ1-2; 7 nucleotides match TRBD1. The germline V gene encodes CDR1 SNHLY and CDR2 FYNNEI. This CDR3 has 13 amino acids. The ends lost 7 bases at V and 6 bases at J; junction bases unmatched: 8. The DNA of the CDR3 is TGTGCCAGCAAAAGGGGGCGTGTGGATGGCTACACCTTC. This encodes CASKRGRVDGYTF.

The chain recombines TRBV18 with TRBJ2-3; D remains ambiguous. Trimming removed 4 bases from V and 0 bases from J, with 8 bases in between. The CDR3 is made up of 14 amino acids. Germline CDR1 KGHSH, CDR2 LQKENI. CDR3 nucleotide sequence: TGTGCCAGCTCACTCCAGCAGAGCACAGATACGCAGTATTTT. Its protein is CASSLQQSTDTQYF.

The chain joins TRBV30 to TRBJ2-1; 7 bases map to TRBD2. V shed 4 bases and J 3 bases; nucleotides not matched to a gene: 6. This CDR3 region has 14 residues. Germline V gives CDR1 GTSNPN, CDR2 SVGIG (reference sequence). The CDR3 nucleotides read TGTGCCTGGAATGTCGGGGGGATCTACAATGAGCAGTTCTTC. It codes for CAWNVGGIYNEQFF.

A word on this clone: This sample includes further DNA sequences coding for the same CDR3. The chain carries TRBV7-6 and TRBJ1-4; maybe TRBD1 (5 bases). Germline CDR1 reads SGHVS; CDR2 reads FNYEAQ. This CDR3 region has 15 residues. V was cut by 5 bases and J by 0 bases, with 10 bases left in between. The CDR3 nucleotides read TGTGCCAGCAGCCCCCGACAGTCAACTAATGAAAAACTGTTTTTT. This sequence encodes CASSPRQSTNEKLFF.

The chain joins TRBV6-5 to TRBJ2-7; 8 bases line up with TRBD1. Germline V gene lookup returns CDR1 MNHEY and CDR2 SVGAGI. This CDR3 has 15 residues. V shed 4 bases and J 3 bases; nucleotides not matched to a gene: 8. CDR3 sequence: CASSSHPGTGYEQYF. The DNA for the CDR3 is TGTGCCAGCAGTTCCCACCCTGGGACAGGCTACGAGCAGTACTTC.

The V call is TRBV5-1, the J call TRBJ2-5; possible D gene TRBD2, 6 bases. The CDR3 has 14 amino acids. V dropped 3 bases and J dropped 5 bases, with 14 bases sitting between them. Germline CDR1 reads SGHRS; CDR2 reads YFSETQ. CDR3 DNA sequence: TGCGCCAGCAGCTCGTCGGAGGGTGGGGAGACCCAGTACTTC. Translated: CASSSSEGGETQYF. The variable domain in full, with the rest retrieved from reference TRBV5-1 and TRBJ2-5, is KAGVTQTPRYLIKTRGQQVTLSCSPISGHRSVSWYQQTPGQGLQFLFEYFSETQRNKGNFPGRFSGRQFSNSRSEMNVSTLELGDSALYLCASSSSEGGETQYFGPGTRLLVL.

The chain has TRBV6-5 and TRBJ1-2; maybe TRBD1 (5 bases). V was trimmed by 8 bases and J by 5 bases, leaving 21 bases between them. This CDR3 contains 15 residues. The germline gives CDR1 MNHEY, CDR2 SVGAGI. The CDR3 coding sequence is TGTGCCAGCCGAATAGCAGTTGCAGGGCTTTATGGCTACACCTTC. The encoded protein is CASRIAVAGLYGYTF.

V and J are TRBV18 and TRBJ2-1, with 14 bases aligning to TRBD2. The length of the CDR3 is 15 residues. Germline CDR1 KGHSH, CDR2 LQKENI. Trimming at V came to 5 bases and at J to 12 bases, leaving 9 bases not matched to a gene. This CDR3 is CASSTGTSGGRGQFF. CDR3 coding DNA: TGTGCCAGCTCAACGGGGACTAGCGGGGGCCGAGGGCAGTTCTTC.

The chain combines TRBV18 with TRBJ1-4; 8 nucleotides align to TRBD1. Germline V gene lookup returns CDR1 KGHSH and CDR2 LQKENI. The CDR3 consists of 15 residues. V lost 3 bases and J lost 4; bases outside the gene matches: 4. The CDR3 loop reads CASSPGQGGNEKLFF. Here the CDR3 DNA reads TGTGCCAGCTCACCTGGACAGGGTGGTAATGAAAAACTGTTTTTT.

This clone was detected only once. The chain carries TRBV5-4 and TRBJ2-7, with D possibly being TRBD1 or TRBD2 (7 bases each). V was clipped by 4 bases and J by 5 bases, with 16 bases between them. CDR3 length: 14 amino acids. The germline gives CDR1 SGHNT, CDR2 YYREEE (reference sequence). CDR3 sequence: CASSTAGGGNEQYF. CDR3 DNA: TGTGCCAGCAGCACCGCAGGGGGGGGGAACGAGCAGTACTTC.

The genes are TRBV2 and TRBJ2-4; 13 bases map to TRBD2. The ends lost 6 bases at V and 4 bases at J; junction bases unmatched: 0. Germline-derived CDR1 and CDR2 are SNHLY and FYNNEI. This CDR3 has 14 amino acids. Here the CDR3 DNA reads TGTGCCAGCAGACTAGCGGGGGGGAAAAACATTCAGTACTTC. This translates into CASRLAGGKNIQYF.

V is TRBV4-1 and J is TRBJ1-3, with D perhaps matching TRBD1 (6 bases). V was shortened by 4 bases and J by 4 bases, with 14 bases between the two germline ends. The CDR3 has 15 amino acids. The V gene's germline CDR1 is MGHRA and CDR2 YSYEKL. DNA for the CDR3: TGCGCCAGCAGCCTATGGGGGGGCACAGGAAACACCATATATTTT. It yields the protein CASSLWGGTGNTIYF.

This sequence joins TRBV6-5 and TRBJ1-5; the D gene is possibly TRBD1 (5 bases). Germline V gene data show CDR1 as MNHEY and CDR2 as SVGAGI. This CDR3 region has 15 residues. V lost 6 bases and J lost 5, with 17 bases in between. The CDR3 nucleotides read TGTGCCAGCAGGGGGACCCGAAACCGGGATCAGCCCCAGCATTTT. Its translation is CASRGTRNRDQPQHF.

The J gene is TRBJ1-5, the V gene TRBV9; D ambiguous. Germline CDR1 reads SGDLS; CDR2 reads YYNGEE. V was shortened by 3 bases and J by 0 bases, with 7 bases between the two germline ends. There are 14 residues in the CDR3. CDR3 nucleotide sequence: TGTGCCAGCAGCGCCGGATATAGCAATCAGCCCCAGCATTTT. Protein: CASSAGYSNQPQHF. The full variable domain, its missing parts supplied by reference TRBV9 and TRBJ1-5, is DSGVTQTPKHLITATGQRVTLRCSPRSGDLSVYWYQQSLDQGLQFLIQYYNGEERAKGNILERFSAQQFPDLHSELNLSSLELGDSALYFCASSAGYSNQPQHFGDGTRLSIL.

The chain has TRBV3-1 (or the pseudogene TRBV3-2) and TRBJ2-2; the D gene is possibly TRBD2 (5 bases). Germline CDR1 reads LGHDT; CDR2 reads YNNKEL (reference sequence). Between the trimmed V and J ends, which lost 3 bases and 6 bases, there was a span of 17 bases. The CDR3 length is 16 residues. The CDR3 DNA sequence: TGTGCCAGCAGCCAGGGGATTGGGAGAAAGTCCGGGGAGCTGTTTTTT. Translation gives CASSQGIGRKSGELFF.

V and J are TRBV5-1 and TRBJ2-7; 8 bases map to TRBD2. The CDR3 runs 15 residues. Germline trimming cut 4 bases from V and 5 bases from J; bases unmatched to any gene: 11. Germline V gives CDR1 SGHRS, CDR2 YFSETQ. The CDR3 sequence is CASSRLAGGPNEQYF. CDR3 nucleotides: TGCGCCAGCAGCCGTTTGGCGGGGGGCCCAAACGAGCAGTACTTC. The variable domain in full, completed from reference TRBV5-1 and TRBJ2-7, reads KAGVTQTPRYLIKTRGQQVTLSCSPISGHRSVSWYQQTPGQGLQFLFEYFSETQRNKGNFPGRFSGRQFSNSRSEMNVSTLELGDSALYLCASSRLAGGPNEQYFGPGTRLTVT.

The chain carries TRBV28 and TRBJ2-7, with 12 bases matching TRBD2. The germline V gene has CDR1 MDHEN and CDR2 SYDVKM. This CDR3 region has 14 residues. Germline trimming cut 1 base from V and 7 bases from J; bases unmatched to any gene: 2. CDR3 sequence reads: CASSLYGTSGEQYF. CDR3 nucleotide sequence: TGTGCCAGCAGTTTATATGGGACTAGCGGGGAGCAGTACTTC.

The chain links TRBV11-2 to TRBJ2-5; 11 bases map to TRBD2. CDR1 is SGHAT and CDR2 is FQNNGV in the germline V gene. Trimming took 5 bases from V and 6 from J; bases not matched to a gene: 14. The CDR3 contains 17 residues. CDR3 coding DNA: TGTGCCAGCAGCCCCCCCCCGCTAGCGGGGGGCCGGAAGACCCAGTACTTC. Residues: CASSPPPLAGGRKTQYF.

This clone is medium-sized. V gene TRBV6-4 combines with J gene TRBJ2-1; 11 positions match TRBD2. Germline-derived CDR1 and CDR2 are MRHNA and SNTAGT. The CDR3 loop spans 14 amino acids. V trimming: 4 bases; J trimming: 9 bases; junction bases outside the gene matches: 5. CDR3 DNA: TGTGCCAGCAGTGTTACTAGCGGGGGCCGTGAGCAGTTCTTC. Protein product: CASSVTSGGREQFF.

The chain links TRBV7-2 to TRBJ1-2; D possibly corresponds to TRBD1 (6 bases). The V gene's germline CDR1 is SGHTA and CDR2 FQGNSA. CDR3 length: 14 residues. V shed 2 bases and J shed 5 bases, with 12 bases lying between them. The CDR3 reads CASSLQGNFYGYTF. The CDR3, as DNA: TGTGCCAGCAGCTTACAGGGGAATTTTTATGGCTACACCTTC.

This clone came up a few times. The chain couples TRBV6-1 to TRBJ1-2; a possible D gene is TRBD1 (5 bases). Deletions cut 0 bases from V and 4 bases from J, with 6 bases between. The CDR3 sequence is 13 residues long. Looked up from germline, CDR1 is MNHNS and CDR2 is SASEGT. As DNA, the CDR3 is TGTGCCAGCAGTGAAGCGGGGCCCTATGGCTACACCTTC. It encodes CASSEAGPYGYTF.

This chain uses TRBV19 with TRBJ2-3, with TRBD1 matching 10 bases. Trimming took 7 bases from V and 2 from J; bases not matched to a gene: 6. The CDR3 runs to 15 residues. CDR1 and CDR2 (germline): LNHDA, SQIVND (reference sequence). The CDR3 protein is CASTDRGSTTDTQYF. CDR3 in DNA: TGTGCCAGTACGGACAGGGGGAGTACCACAGATACGCAGTATTTT.

The rearrangement joins TRBV12-3 or TRBV12-4 to TRBJ1-1, with a weak D call TRBD1 (5 bases). This CDR3 is built from 11 residues. V gave up 6 bases and J gave up 9 bases, with 11 bases separating them. In nucleotides, the CDR3 is TGTGCCAGCAGGTATAGACAGCAAGCTTTCTTT. Amino acids: CASRYRQQAFF.

The CDR3 region has the DNA TGTGCCAGCAGCCCCCCCCCGGGACAGGGAATCTATGGCTACACCTTC. Translated, it gives CASSPPPGQGIYGYTF. The V gene is TRBV3-1 (or the pseudogene TRBV3-2), the J gene TRBJ1-2, with TRBD1 matching 9 bases. J was trimmed by 4 bases and V by 4 bases; bases with no gene match: 10. The length of the CDR3 is 16 residues. Per the germline V gene, CDR1 is LGHDT and CDR2 is YNNKEL (reference sequence).

V and J are TRBV2 and TRBJ1-5; 7 bases are a match to TRBD1. The CDR3 runs 16 residues. J gave up 0 bases and V 6 bases, and 8 bases lay outside the gene matches. Germline CDR1 is SNHLY and CDR2 is FYNNEI. The CDR3 loop is CASSDRDSHSNQPQHF. CDR3 nucleotide sequence: TGTGCCAGCAGCGACCGGGACAGCCATAGCAATCAGCCCCAGCATTTT.